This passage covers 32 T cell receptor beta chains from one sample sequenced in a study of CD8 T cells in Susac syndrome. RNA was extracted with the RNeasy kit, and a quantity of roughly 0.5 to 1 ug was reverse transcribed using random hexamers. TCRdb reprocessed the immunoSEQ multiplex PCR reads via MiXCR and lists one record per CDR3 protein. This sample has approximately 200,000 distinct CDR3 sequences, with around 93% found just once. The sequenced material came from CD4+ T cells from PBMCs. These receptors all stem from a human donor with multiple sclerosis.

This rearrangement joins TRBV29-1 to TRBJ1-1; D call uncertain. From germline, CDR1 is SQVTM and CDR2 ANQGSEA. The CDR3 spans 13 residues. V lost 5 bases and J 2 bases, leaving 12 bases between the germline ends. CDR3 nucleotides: TGCAGCGTTCAATCTACAGCCAACACTGAAGCTTTCTTT. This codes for CSVQSTANTEAFF.

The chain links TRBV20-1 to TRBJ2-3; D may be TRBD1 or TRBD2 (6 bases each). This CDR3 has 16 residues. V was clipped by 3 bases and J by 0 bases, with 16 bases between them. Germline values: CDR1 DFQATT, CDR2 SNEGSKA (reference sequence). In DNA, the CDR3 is TGCAGTGCTAGCGGTCGACCGGGGGCCAGCACAGATACGCAGTATTTT. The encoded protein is CSASGRPGASTDTQYF.

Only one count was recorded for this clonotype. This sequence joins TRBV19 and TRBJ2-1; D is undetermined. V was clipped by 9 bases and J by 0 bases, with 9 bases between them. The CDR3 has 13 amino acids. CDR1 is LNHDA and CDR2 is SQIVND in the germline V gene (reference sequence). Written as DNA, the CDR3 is TGTGCCAGCTCCGGCCTCTCCTACAATGAGCAGTTCTTC. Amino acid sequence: CASSGLSYNEQFF.

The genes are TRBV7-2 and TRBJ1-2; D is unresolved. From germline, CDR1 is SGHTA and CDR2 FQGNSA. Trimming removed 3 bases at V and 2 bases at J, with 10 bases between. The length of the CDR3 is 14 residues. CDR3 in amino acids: CASSLSGTNYGYTF. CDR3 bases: TGTGCCAGCAGCTTGTCCGGAACAAACTATGGCTACACCTTC.

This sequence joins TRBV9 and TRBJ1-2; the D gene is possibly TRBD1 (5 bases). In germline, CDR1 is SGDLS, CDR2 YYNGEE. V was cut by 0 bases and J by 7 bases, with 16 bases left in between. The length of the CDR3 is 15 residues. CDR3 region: CASSVAPVQGGGYTF. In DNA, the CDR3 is TGTGCCAGCAGCGTAGCTCCGGTCCAGGGAGGTGGCTACACCTTC.

CDR3 DNA: TGTGCCAGCAGCCAAGGTAGGGGCGAACGCACTGAAGCTTTCTTT. Protein sequence: CASSQGRGERTEAFF. The V gene is TRBV3-1, the J gene TRBJ1-1; TRBD1 might be the D (5 bases). Per the germline V gene, CDR1 is LGHDT and CDR2 is YNNKEL (reference sequence). The CDR3 spans 15 residues. V was cut by 1 base and J by 4 bases, with 13 bases left in between.

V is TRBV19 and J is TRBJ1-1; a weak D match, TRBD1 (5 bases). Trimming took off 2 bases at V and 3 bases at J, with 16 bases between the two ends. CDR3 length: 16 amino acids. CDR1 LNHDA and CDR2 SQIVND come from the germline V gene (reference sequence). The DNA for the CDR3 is TGTGCCAGTAGTATAAAGGGGAGAGGGAGGGACACTGAAGCTTTCTTT. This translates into CASSIKGRGRDTEAFF.

The CDR3 reads CSARDVGTSSYEQYF. CDR3 DNA sequence: TGCAGTGCTAGAGACGTGGGGACTAGCTCCTACGAGCAGTACTTC. The chain employs TRBV20-1 and TRBJ2-7; 8 nucleotides line up with TRBD2. CDR3 size: 15 residues. The trim removed 0 bases at V and 0 bases at J, leaving 4 bases unmatched. CDR1 and CDR2 (germline): DFQATT, SNEGSKA (reference sequence).

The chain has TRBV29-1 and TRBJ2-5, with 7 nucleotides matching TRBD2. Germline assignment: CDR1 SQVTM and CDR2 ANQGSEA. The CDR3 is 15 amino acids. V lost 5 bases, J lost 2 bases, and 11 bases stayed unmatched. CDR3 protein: CSVKSWEGPQETQYF. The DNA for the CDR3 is TGCAGCGTTAAGTCTTGGGAGGGACCTCAAGAGACCCAGTACTTC. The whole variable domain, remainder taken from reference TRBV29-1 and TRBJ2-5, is SAVISQKPSRDICQRGTSLTIQCQVDSQVTMMFWYRQQPGQSLTLIATANQGSEATYESGFVIDKFPISRPNLTFSTLTVSNMSPEDSSIYLCSVKSWEGPQETQYFGPGTRLLVL.

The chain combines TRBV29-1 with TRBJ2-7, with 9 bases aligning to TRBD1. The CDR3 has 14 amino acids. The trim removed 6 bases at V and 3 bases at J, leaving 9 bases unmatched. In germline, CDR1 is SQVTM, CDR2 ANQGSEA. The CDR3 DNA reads TGCAGCGTAGAGACGACAGGGGGTGGCTACGAGCAGTACTTC. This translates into CSVETTGGGYEQYF.

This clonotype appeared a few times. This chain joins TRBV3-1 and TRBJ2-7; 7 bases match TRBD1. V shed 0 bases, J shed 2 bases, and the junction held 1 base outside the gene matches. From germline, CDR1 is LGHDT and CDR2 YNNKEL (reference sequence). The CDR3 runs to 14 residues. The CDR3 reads CASSQEGTAYEQYV. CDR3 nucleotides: TGTGCCAGCAGCCAAGAGGGGACAGCCTACGAGCAGTACGTC.

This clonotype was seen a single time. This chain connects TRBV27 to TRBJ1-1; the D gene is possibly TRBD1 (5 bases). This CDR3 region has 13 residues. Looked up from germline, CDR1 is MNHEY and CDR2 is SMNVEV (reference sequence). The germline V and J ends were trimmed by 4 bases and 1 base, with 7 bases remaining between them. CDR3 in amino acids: CASSYGANTEAFF. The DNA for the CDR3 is TGTGCCAGCAGTTATGGGGCGAACACTGAAGCTTTCTTT.

This chain's CDR3 is CATGGSNIQYF. The CDR3 bases are TGTGCCACCGGCGGGTCTAACATTCAGTACTTC. The chain couples TRBV25-1 to TRBJ2-4; D perhaps matches TRBD2 (5 bases). CDR1 and CDR2 (germline): MGHDK, SYGVNS. The ends were cut back, 10 bases at V and 7 bases at J, with 11 bases in the middle. CDR3 length equals 11 residues.

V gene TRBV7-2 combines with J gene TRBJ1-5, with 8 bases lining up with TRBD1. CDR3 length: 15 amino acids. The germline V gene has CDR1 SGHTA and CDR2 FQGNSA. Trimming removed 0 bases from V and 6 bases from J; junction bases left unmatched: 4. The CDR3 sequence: CASSLAGGTGQPQHF. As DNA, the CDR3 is TGTGCCAGCAGCTTAGCCGGGGGGACAGGTCAGCCCCAGCATTTT. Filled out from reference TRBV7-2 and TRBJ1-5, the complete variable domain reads GAGVSQSPSNKVTEKGKDVELRCDPISGHTALYWYRQSLGQGLEFLIYFQGNSAPDKSGLPSDRFSAERTGGSVSTLTIQRTQQEDSAVYLCASSLAGGTGQPQHFGDGTRLSIL.

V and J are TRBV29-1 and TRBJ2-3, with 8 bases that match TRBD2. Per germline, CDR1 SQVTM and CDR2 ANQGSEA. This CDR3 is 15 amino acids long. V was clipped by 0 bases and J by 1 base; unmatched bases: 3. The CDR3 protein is CSVEDRRGGTDTQYF. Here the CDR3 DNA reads TGCAGCGTTGAAGATCGGCGGGGGGGCACAGATACGCAGTATTTT.

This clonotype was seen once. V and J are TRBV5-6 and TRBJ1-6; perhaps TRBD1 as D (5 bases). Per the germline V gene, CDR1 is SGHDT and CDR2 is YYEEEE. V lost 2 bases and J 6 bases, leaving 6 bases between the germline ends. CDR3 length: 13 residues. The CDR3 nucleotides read TGTGCCAGCAGCTTTGACAGTAATTCACCCCTCCACTTT. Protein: CASSFDSNSPLHF.

CDR3 amino acids: CATSSLGTSGPGEQYF. The CDR3 DNA sequence: TGTGCCACCAGCAGTCTAGGGACTAGCGGGCCGGGGGAGCAGTACTTC. The genes are TRBV15 and TRBJ2-7, with 12 positions matching TRBD2. Germline CDR1 is LNHNV and CDR2 is YYDKDF (reference sequence). The CDR3 is 16 amino acids. Trimming removed 3 bases from V and 7 bases from J; junction bases left unmatched: 10.

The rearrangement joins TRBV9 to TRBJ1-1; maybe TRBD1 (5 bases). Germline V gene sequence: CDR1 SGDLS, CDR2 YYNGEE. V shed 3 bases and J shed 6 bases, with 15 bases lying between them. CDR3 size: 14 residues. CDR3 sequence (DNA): TGTGCCAGCAGCGCGATCCGACGGGGCGCTGAAGCTTTCTTT. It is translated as CASSAIRRGAEAFF.

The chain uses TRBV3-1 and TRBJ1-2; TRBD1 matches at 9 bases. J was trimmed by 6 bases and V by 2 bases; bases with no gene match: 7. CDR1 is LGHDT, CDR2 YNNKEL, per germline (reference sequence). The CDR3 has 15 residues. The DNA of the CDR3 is TGTGCCAGCAGCCAAACAGGGGGCTTAGTCCATGGCTACACCTTC. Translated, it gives CASSQTGGLVHGYTF.

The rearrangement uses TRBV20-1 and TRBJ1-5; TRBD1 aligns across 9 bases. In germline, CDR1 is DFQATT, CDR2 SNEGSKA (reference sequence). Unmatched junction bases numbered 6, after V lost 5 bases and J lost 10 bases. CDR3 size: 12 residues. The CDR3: CSADRGVPPQHF. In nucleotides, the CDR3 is TGCAGTGCTGACAGGGGGGTCCCCCCCCAGCATTTT.

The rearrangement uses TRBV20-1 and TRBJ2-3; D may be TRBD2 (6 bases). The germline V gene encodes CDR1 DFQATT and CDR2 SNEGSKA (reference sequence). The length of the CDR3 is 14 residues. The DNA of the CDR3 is TGCAGCGCGGGTGGAGGGGCGAGCACAGATACGCAGTATTTT. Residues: CSAGGGASTDTQYF.

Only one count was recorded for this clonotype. The DNA of the CDR3 is TGTGCCAGCAGCGTTACGGAAGAGACCCAGTACTTC. Residues: CASSVTEETQYF. V and J are TRBV9 and TRBJ2-5, with D uncertain. The V end lost 2 bases, the J end lost 3 bases, and 5 bases lay between the germline ends. Germline CDR1 is SGDLS and CDR2 is YYNGEE. This CDR3 is 12 amino acids long.

The CDR3 bases are TGTGCCAGCAGCTTGTCGTCCCGGGGGGGAGATACGCAGTATTTT. Amino acid sequence: CASSLSSRGGDTQYF. This chain joins TRBV12-3 or TRBV12-4 and TRBJ2-3; 8 bases line up with TRBD2. V shed 6 bases, J shed 5 bases, and the junction held 10 bases outside the gene matches. The CDR3 has 15 residues.

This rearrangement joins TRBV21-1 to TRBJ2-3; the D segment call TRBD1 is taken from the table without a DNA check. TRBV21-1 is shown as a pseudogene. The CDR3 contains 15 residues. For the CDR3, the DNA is TGTGCCAGCAGCAAAGAAGGGGGTTTGGGAGATACGCAGTATTTT. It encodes CASSKEGGLGDTQYF.

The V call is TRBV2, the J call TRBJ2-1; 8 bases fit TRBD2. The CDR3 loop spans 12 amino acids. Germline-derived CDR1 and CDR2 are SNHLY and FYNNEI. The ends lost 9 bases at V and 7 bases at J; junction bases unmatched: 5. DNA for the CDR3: TGTGCCAGAACGACGGGGGGGAATGAGCAGTTCTTC. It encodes CARTTGGNEQFF.

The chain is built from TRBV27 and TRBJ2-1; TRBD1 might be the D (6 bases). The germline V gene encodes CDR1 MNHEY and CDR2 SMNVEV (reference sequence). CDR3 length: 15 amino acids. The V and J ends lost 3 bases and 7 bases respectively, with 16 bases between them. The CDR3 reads CASSLLTGLGNEQFF. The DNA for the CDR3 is TGTGCCAGCAGTTTGTTGACAGGCTTGGGTAATGAGCAGTTCTTC.

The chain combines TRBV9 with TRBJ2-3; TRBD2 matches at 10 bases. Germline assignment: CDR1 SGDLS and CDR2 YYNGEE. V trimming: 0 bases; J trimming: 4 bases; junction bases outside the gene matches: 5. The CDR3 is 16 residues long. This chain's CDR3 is CASSVVSGGSPDTQYF. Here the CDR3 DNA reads TGTGCCAGCAGCGTAGTTAGCGGGGGGAGCCCAGATACGCAGTATTTT.

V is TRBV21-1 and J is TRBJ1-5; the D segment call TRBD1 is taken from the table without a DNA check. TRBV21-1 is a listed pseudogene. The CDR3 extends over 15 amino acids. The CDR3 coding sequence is TGTGCCAGCATACCGGGCAGGGCGATGTTACAGCCCCAGCATTTT. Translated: CASIPGRAMLQPQHF.

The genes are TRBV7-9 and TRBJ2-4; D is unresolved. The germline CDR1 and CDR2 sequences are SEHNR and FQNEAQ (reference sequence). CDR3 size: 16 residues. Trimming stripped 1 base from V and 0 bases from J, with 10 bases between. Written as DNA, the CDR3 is TGTGCCAGCAGCTTAGATCCAGGTCTAGCCAAAAACATTCAGTACTTC. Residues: CASSLDPGLAKNIQYF.

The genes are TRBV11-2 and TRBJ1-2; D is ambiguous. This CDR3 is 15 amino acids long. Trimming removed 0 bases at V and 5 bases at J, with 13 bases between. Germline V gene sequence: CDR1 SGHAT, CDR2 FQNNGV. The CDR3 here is CASSLDRAAAYGYTF. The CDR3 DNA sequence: TGTGCCAGCAGCTTAGATAGGGCAGCAGCATATGGCTACACCTTC.

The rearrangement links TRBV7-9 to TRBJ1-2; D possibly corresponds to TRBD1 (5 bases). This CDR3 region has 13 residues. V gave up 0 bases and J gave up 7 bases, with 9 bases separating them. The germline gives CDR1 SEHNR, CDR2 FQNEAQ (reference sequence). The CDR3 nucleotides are TGTGCCAGCAGCTTAGCGCAGGGAGGTGGCTACACCTTC. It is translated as CASSLAQGGGYTF.

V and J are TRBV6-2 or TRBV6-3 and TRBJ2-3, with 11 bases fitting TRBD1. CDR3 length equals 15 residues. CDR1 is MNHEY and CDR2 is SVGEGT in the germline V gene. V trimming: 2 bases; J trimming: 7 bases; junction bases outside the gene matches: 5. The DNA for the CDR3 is TGTGCCAGCAGTTACGCCGGGACAGGGGGAAATACGCAGTATTTT. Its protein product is CASSYAGTGGNTQYF.